A selection of T cell receptor beta chains follows, all from one sample in a study of post-analysis software for immune sequencing data. TCRdb passed the PCR reads through MiXCR, listing each CDR3 protein once. The table has about 760,000 distinct CDR3 sequences, roughly 30% seen once. The source material was blood. Receptors were obtained from a girl aged 5 to 17 with multiple sclerosis. The CDR3 runs from the conserved cysteine through the conserved F or W. The order of the fields is clone size, V gene, CDR3 length, J gene, D gene, CDR3 protein, CDR3 DNA. A D gene is named only where the DNA matches it firmly. Not all rows give a size; the values are once, few, many and, for expanded clones, a class.

size: .; V: TRBV5-5; length: 17; J: TRBJ2-3; D: .; CDR3: CASSLGRRLSSTDTQYF; DNA: TGTGCCAGCAGCTTGGGCAGGCGACTATCTAGCACAGATACGCAGTATTTT
size: .; V: TRBV20-1; length: 14; J: TRBJ2-1; D: TRBD1; CDR3: CSAGTGNSCNEQFF; DNA: TGCAGTGCAGGGACAGGGAACTCCTGCAATGAGCAGTTCTTC
size: few; V: TRBV7-9; length: 15; J: TRBJ2-1; D: TRBD1; CDR3: CASSPPGTGWNEQFF; DNA: TGTGCCAGCAGCCCACCCGGGACAGGGTGGAATGAGCAGTTCTTC
size: .; V: TRBV6-6; length: 12; J: TRBJ2-7; D: TRBD2; CDR3: CASWAGGYEQYF; DNA: TGTGCCAGTTGGGCGGGAGGTTACGAGCAGTACTTC
size: .; V: TRBV12-3/TRBV12-4; length: 16; J: TRBJ2-3; D: .; CDR3: CASSPYLTGLGDTQYF; DNA: TGTGCCAGCAGTCCCTACCTGACAGGTTTGGGAGATACGCAGTATTTT
size: .; V: TRBV5-5; length: 13; J: TRBJ1-1; D: .; CDR3: CASSLGTGGEAFF; DNA: TGTGCCAGCAGCTTGGGTACGGGCGGTGAAGCTTTCTTT
size: .; V: TRBV6-5; length: 12; J: TRBJ2-1; D: .; CDR3: CASRKRQNEQFF; DNA: TGTGCCAGCAGAAAACGACAGAATGAGCAGTTCTTC
size: .; V: TRBV29-1; length: 14; J: TRBJ2-1; D: TRBD2; CDR3: CSVGAGGLCNEQFF; DNA: TGCAGCGTTGGGGCGGGAGGCCTTTGCAATGAGCAGTTCTTC
size: few; V: TRBV24-1; length: 15; J: TRBJ2-3; D: TRBD2; CDR3: CATSEPSGSTDTQYF; DNA: TGTGCCACCAGTGAGCCTAGCGGGAGCACAGATACGCAGTATTTT
size: .; V: TRBV4-3; length: 17; J: TRBJ2-5; D: .; CDR3: CASSHPRQGIVMETQYF; DNA: TGCGCCAGCAGCCACCCCCGGCAGGGCATTGTCATGGAGACCCAGTACTTC
size: many; V: TRBV6-5; length: 16; J: TRBJ2-7; D: TRBD1; CDR3: CASSYARTGRMGEQYF; DNA: TGTGCCAGCAGTTACGCCCGGACAGGGCGGATGGGCGAGCAGTACTTC
size: many; V: TRBV29-1; length: 13; J: TRBJ2-7; D: TRBD2; CDR3: CSVWASGSYEQYF; DNA: TGCAGCGTTTGGGCTAGCGGGAGTTACGAGCAGTACTTC
size: .; V: TRBV7-9; length: 15; J: TRBJ2-7; D: TRBD2; CDR3: CASSFGGGGPETRYF; DNA: TGTGCCAGCAGCTTCGGCGGGGGGGGGCCAGAGACCCGGTACTTC
size: few; V: TRBV10-3; length: 15; J: TRBJ2-5; D: TRBD2; CDR3: CAISEGSGGQETQYF; DNA: TGTGCCATCAGTGAAGGTAGCGGGGGACAAGAGACCCAGTACTTC
size: .; V: TRBV7-9; length: 15; J: TRBJ2-3; D: .; CDR3: CASSFGDSFTDTQYF; DNA: TGTGCCAGCAGCTTTGGTGACAGTTTCACAGATACGCAGTATTTT
size: .; V: TRBV20-1; length: 13; J: TRBJ2-7; D: .; CDR3: CSARGAGTYEQYF; DNA: TGCAGTGCTAGAGGGGCCGGGACCTACGAGCAGTACTTC
size: .; V: TRBV20-1; length: 14; J: TRBJ2-5; D: .; CDR3: CSARVGQGQETQYF; DNA: TGCAGTGCTAGAGTCGGCCAGGGCCAGGAGACCCAGTACTTC
size: .; V: TRBV3-1; length: 19; J: TRBJ2-1; D: TRBD2; CDR3: CASSLMGVAGASSYNEQFF; DNA: TGTGCCAGCAGCCTCATGGGGGTAGCGGGGGCCAGCTCCTACAATGAGCAGTTCTTC
size: .; V: TRBV20-1; length: 13; J: TRBJ2-7; D: .; CDR3: CSARDGHTYEQYF; DNA: TGCAGTGCTAGAGATGGCCACACCTACGAGCAGTACTTC
size: few; V: TRBV10-1; length: 15; J: TRBJ2-1; D: TRBD1; CDR3: CASSELRQGPNEQFF; DNA: TGCGCCAGCAGTGAGTTGAGACAGGGGCCTAATGAGCAGTTCTTC
size: .; V: TRBV5-1; length: 15; J: TRBJ1-1; D: TRBD1; CDR3: CASSLFPGGNTEAFF; DNA: TGCGCCAGCAGCTTGTTTCCAGGGGGGAACACTGAAGCTTTCTTT
size: .; V: TRBV19; length: 13; J: TRBJ1-2; D: .; CDR3: CASSIAANYGYTF; DNA: TGTGCCAGTAGTATTGCAGCTAACTATGGCTACACCTTC
size: .; V: TRBV12-3/TRBV12-4; length: 13; J: TRBJ2-7; D: TRBD1; CDR3: CASNLTGANEQYF; DNA: TGTGCCAGCAACTTGACAGGGGCCAACGAGCAGTACTTC
size: many; V: TRBV7-2; length: 15; J: TRBJ2-3; D: .; CDR3: CASSLARPPTDTQYF; DNA: TGTGCCAGCAGCTTAGCCAGGCCCCCCACAGATACGCAGTATTTT
size: .; V: TRBV7-2; length: 14; J: TRBJ2-4; D: TRBD1; CDR3: CASSRDRAENIQYF; DNA: TGTGCCAGCAGTCGGGACAGGGCTGAAAACATTCAGTACTTC
size: .; V: TRBV6-5; length: 14; J: TRBJ2-5; D: TRBD1; CDR3: CASSADRGGRTQYF; DNA: TGTGCCAGCAGCGCGGACAGGGGGGGTAGGACCCAGTACTTC
size: .; V: TRBV7-2; length: 16; J: TRBJ2-3; D: TRBD2; CDR3: CASSLLSGINTDTQYF; DNA: TGTGCCAGCAGCTTACTTAGCGGGATCAACACAGATACGCAGTATTTT
size: few; V: TRBV7-8; length: 12; J: TRBJ1-5; D: .; CDR3: CASSSLFVPQHF; DNA: TGTGCCAGCAGCTCCCTATTCGTGCCCCAGCATTTT
size: .; V: TRBV5-6; length: 17; J: TRBJ2-6; D: TRBD1; CDR3: CVSSMDRVESGANVLTF; DNA: TGTGTCAGCAGCATGGACAGGGTTGAGTCCGGGGCCAACGTCCTGACTTTC
size: .; V: TRBV10-3; length: 16; J: TRBJ2-1; D: TRBD2; CDR3: CAISESGGRASGEQFF; DNA: TGTGCCATCAGTGAGTCTGGCGGGAGGGCGAGTGGTGAGCAGTTCTTC
size: .; V: TRBV12-3/TRBV12-4; length: 14; J: TRBJ2-5; D: .; CDR3: CASTGRTIQETQYF; DNA: TGTGCCAGCACCGGCAGAACAATCCAAGAGACCCAGTACTTC
size: few; V: TRBV25-1; length: 17; J: TRBJ1-1; D: .; CDR3: CASSEPEGYGRQTEAFF; DNA: TGTGCCAGCAGTGAACCAGAAGGCTACGGCCGGCAAACTGAAGCTTTCTTT
size: .; V: TRBV6-5; length: 16; J: TRBJ2-7; D: .; CDR3: CASSYSPSGLSYEQYF; DNA: TGTGCCAGCAGTTACTCCCCCTCAGGGCTTAGCTACGAGCAGTACTTC
size: .; V: TRBV4-2; length: 13; J: TRBJ2-3; D: .; CDR3: CASSQDLWDTQYF; DNA: TGTGCCAGCAGCCAAGACTTATGGGATACGCAGTATTTT
size: .; V: TRBV6-2/TRBV6-3; length: 13; J: TRBJ2-1; D: TRBD1; CDR3: CASHRDRGNEQFF; DNA: TGTGCCAGCCATCGGGACAGGGGTAATGAGCAGTTCTTC
size: many; V: TRBV5-1; length: 15; J: TRBJ2-1; D: .; CDR3: CASSSRSWLEDEQFF; DNA: TGCGCCAGCAGCTCCCGTTCGTGGCTTGAAGATGAGCAGTTCTTC
size: many; V: TRBV11-1; length: 22; J: TRBJ2-7; D: .; CDR3: CASSLAPGIPGLGGSLFYEQYF; DNA: TGTGCCAGCAGCTTAGCGCCTGGGATCCCTGGGCTCGGCGGATCCCTGTTCTACGAGCAGTACTTC
size: .; V: TRBV5-1; length: 15; J: TRBJ1-2; D: .; CDR3: CASSLLSGGGYGYTF; DNA: TGCGCCAGCAGCTTGCTTTCGGGCGGGGGCTATGGCTACACCTTC
size: many; V: TRBV5-1; length: 13; J: TRBJ2-7; D: .; CDR3: CASSWTESYEQYF; DNA: TGCGCCAGCAGCTGGACAGAGTCCTACGAGCAGTACTTC
size: .; V: TRBV5-1; length: 12; J: TRBJ2-3; D: .; CDR3: CASRHNRDTQYF; DNA: TGCGCCAGCAGACACAACAGGGATACGCAGTATTTT
size: .; V: TRBV6-6; length: 15; J: TRBJ2-1; D: .; CDR3: CASSSGGLPYNEQFF; DNA: TGTGCCAGCAGTTCTGGAGGACTGCCCTACAATGAGCAGTTCTTC
size: .; V: TRBV20-1; length: 15; J: TRBJ2-3; D: .; CDR3: CSARQYSTNTDTQYF; DNA: TGCAGTGCTAGACAGTACTCAACTAACACAGATACGCAGTATTTT
size: .; V: TRBV29-1; length: 8; J: TRBJ1-1; D: .; CDR3: CSAAEAFF; DNA: TGCAGCGCCGCTGAAGCTTTCTTT
size: .; V: TRBV12-3/TRBV12-4; length: 14; J: TRBJ1-1; D: .; CDR3: CASSLAFMSTEAFF; DNA: TGTGCCAGCAGTTTAGCTTTCATGAGCACTGAAGCTTTCTTT
size: few; V: TRBV20-1; length: 11; J: TRBJ2-3; D: TRBD2; CDR3: CSAPGGDTQYF; DNA: TGCAGTGCCCCGGGGGGGGATACGCAGTATTTT
size: .; V: TRBV6-5; length: 13; J: TRBJ2-2; D: .; CDR3: CASRYSDTGELFF; DNA: TGTGCCAGCAGGTACTCGGACACCGGGGAGCTGTTTTTT
size: .; V: TRBV9; length: 16; J: TRBJ2-2; D: TRBD2; CDR3: CASSSLAGRGTGELFF; DNA: TGTGCCAGCAGCTCCCTAGCGGGAAGGGGCACCGGGGAGCTGTTTTTT
size: .; V: TRBV5-1; length: 17; J: TRBJ2-5; D: TRBD1; CDR3: CASSQTNPRDRGYEQYF; DNA: TGCGCCAGCAGCCAAACCAATCCCCGGGACAGGGGATATGAGCAGTACTTC
size: few; V: TRBV6-1; length: 13; J: TRBJ1-1; D: .; CDR3: CASSAVSNTEAFF; DNA: TGTGCCAGCAGTGCCGTCTCGAACACTGAAGCTTTCTTT
size: .; V: TRBV10-3; length: 15; J: TRBJ2-7; D: .; CDR3: CAISEFDSSSYEQYF; DNA: TGTGCCATCAGTGAGTTTGACAGTAGCTCCTACGAGCAGTACTTC
size: .; V: TRBV12-3/TRBV12-4; length: 14; J: TRBJ1-5; D: TRBD1; CDR3: CASSPQGADRPQHF; DNA: TGTGCCAGCAGTCCGCAGGGGGCTGATCGGCCCCAGCATTTT
size: .; V: TRBV7-6; length: 15; J: TRBJ2-7; D: TRBD2; CDR3: CASSLGKGGAYEQYF; DNA: TGTGCCAGCAGCTTAGGAAAGGGAGGGGCATACGAGCAGTACTTC
size: .; V: TRBV6-4; length: 17; J: TRBJ2-6; D: .; CDR3: CASSYFATESGANVLTF; DNA: TGTGCCAGCAGTTATTTTGCAACAGAATCTGGGGCCAACGTCCTGACTTTC
size: few; V: TRBV11-2; length: 13; J: TRBJ1-1; D: .; CDR3: CASSLDSITEAFF; DNA: TGTGCCAGCAGCTTAGATTCGATCACTGAAGCTTTCTTT
size: few; V: TRBV20-1; length: 15; J: TRBJ2-1; D: TRBD2; CDR3: CSAGTSGRSYNEQFF; DNA: TGCAGTGCTGGGACTAGCGGGAGATCTTACAATGAGCAGTTCTTC
size: .; V: TRBV20-1; length: 15; J: TRBJ2-3; D: .; CDR3: CSASSDWRPTDTQYF; DNA: TGCAGTGCTTCCTCGGACTGGCGACCCACAGATACGCAGTATTTT